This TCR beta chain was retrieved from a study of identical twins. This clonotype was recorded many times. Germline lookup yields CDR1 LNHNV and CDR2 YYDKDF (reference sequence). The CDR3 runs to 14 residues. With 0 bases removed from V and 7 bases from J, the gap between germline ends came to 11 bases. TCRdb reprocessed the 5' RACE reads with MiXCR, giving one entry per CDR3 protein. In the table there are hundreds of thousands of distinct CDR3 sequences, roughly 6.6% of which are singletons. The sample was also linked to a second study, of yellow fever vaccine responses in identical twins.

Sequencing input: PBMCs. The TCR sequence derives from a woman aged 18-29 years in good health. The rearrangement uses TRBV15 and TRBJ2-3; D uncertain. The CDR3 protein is CATSRDQEIYTQYF. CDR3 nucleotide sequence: TGTGCCACCAGCAGAGATCAAGAAATCTATACGCAGTATTTT.